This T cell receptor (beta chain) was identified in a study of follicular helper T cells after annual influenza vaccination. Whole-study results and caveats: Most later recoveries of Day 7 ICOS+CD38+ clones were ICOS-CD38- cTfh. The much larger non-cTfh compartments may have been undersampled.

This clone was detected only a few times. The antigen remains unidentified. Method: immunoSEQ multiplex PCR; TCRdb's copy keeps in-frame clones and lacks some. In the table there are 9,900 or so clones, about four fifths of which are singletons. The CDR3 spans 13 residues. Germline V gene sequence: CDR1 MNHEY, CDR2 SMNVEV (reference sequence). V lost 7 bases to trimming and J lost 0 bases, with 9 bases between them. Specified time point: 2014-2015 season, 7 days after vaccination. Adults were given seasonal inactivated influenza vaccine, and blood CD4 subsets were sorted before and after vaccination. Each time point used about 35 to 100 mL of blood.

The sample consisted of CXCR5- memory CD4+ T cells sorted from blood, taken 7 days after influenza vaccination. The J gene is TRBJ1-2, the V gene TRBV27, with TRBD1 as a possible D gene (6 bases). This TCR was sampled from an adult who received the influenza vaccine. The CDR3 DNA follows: TGTGCCAGCACCAGGGGACCTAACTATGGCTACACCTTC. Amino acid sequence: CASTRGPNYGYTF.